Reported below is one T cell receptor beta chain. What it binds is not known. This record belongs to a study of identifying expanded T cells in peripheral blood. No infections or other immune events were documented during collection. CDR3 length: 13 residues. Germline loops: CDR1 LNHDA, CDR2 SQIVND (reference sequence). Trimming at V came to 5 bases and at J to 5 bases, leaving 5 bases not matched to a gene. General study results and limits: Variance in clone template counts between approximately two-week samples significantly increased with total template count across all healthy donors. Technical replicates showed approximately 1.2 changed clones; around two weeks 15 to 20; four weeks 19.

Profiling relied on immunoSEQ multiplex PCR, and the TCRdb table lists in-frame clones only, not all of them. Altogether around 80,000 clones are present, about nine tenths being singletons, with the ten largest covering roughly 3%. The sample was blood. The clonotype was recovered from a person aged 18 to 70 in good health. This chain connects TRBV19 to TRBJ2-5; 7 nucleotides line up with TRBD1. In DNA, the CDR3 is TGTGCCAGTAGTCCCCAACAGGGGGAGACCCAGTACTTC. As protein: CASSPQQGETQYF.